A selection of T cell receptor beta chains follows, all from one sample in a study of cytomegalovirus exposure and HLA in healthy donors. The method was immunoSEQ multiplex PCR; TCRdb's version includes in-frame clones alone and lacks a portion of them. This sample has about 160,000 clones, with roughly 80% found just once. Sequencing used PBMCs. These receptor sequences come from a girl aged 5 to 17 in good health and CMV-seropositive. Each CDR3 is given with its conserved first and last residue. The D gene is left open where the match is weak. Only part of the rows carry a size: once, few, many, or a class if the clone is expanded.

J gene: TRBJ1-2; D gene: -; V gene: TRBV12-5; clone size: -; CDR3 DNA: TGTGCTAGTGGTTTGTCCTACGGGTCAACCCTAAGGGGCTTCTACGGCTACACCTTC; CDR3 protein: CASGLSYGSTLRGFYGYTF
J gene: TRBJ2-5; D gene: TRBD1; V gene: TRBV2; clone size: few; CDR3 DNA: TGTGCCAGCAGTCAACGACAACAGGGGGCGAAAGAGACCCAGTACTTC; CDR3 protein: CASSQRQQGAKETQYF
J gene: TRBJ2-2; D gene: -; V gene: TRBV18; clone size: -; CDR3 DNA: TGTGCCAGCTCGATCAGGACAGAGAACACCGGGGAGCTGTTTTTT; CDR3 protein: CASSIRTENTGELFF
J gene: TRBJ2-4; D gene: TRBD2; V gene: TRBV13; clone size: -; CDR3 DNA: TGTGCCAGCAGCTTAGGACTAGCGAAAAACATTCAGTACTTC; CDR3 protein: CASSLGLAKNIQYF
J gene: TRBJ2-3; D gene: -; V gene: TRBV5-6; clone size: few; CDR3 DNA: TGTGCCAGCAGCGCTCCACTAAGGCTCTCCCCGGATACGCAGTATTTT; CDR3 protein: CASSAPLRLSPDTQYF
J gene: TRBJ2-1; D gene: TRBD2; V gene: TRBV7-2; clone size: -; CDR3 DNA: TGTGCCAGCAGCTTAAATAGCGGGGGGGCGGATGAGCAGTTCTTC; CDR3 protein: CASSLNSGGADEQFF
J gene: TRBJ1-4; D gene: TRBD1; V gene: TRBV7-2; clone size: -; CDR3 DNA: TGTGCCAGTTCGACAGGGCTTAATGAAAAACTGTTTTTT; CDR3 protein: CASSTGLNEKLFF
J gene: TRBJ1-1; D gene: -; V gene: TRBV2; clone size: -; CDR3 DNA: TGTGCCAGCAGTGGGGCTTTTGAAAGCACTGAAGCTTTCTTT; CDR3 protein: CASSGAFESTEAFF
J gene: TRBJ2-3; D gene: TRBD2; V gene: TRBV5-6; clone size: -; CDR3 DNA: TGTGCCAGCAGCTTTTGGGAGCTAGCGGGGCTTAGCACAGATACGCAGTATTTT; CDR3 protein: CASSFWELAGLSTDTQYF
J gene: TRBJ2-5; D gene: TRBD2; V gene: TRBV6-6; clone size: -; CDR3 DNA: TGTGCCAGCAGCCAGGGACTAGCGGGGGGCATAAAGACCCAGTACTTC; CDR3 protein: CASSQGLAGGIKTQYF
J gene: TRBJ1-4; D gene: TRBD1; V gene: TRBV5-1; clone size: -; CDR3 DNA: TGCGCCAGCAGCCCCGGACAGGGAATAAGTGAAAAACTGTTTTTT; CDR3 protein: CASSPGQGISEKLFF
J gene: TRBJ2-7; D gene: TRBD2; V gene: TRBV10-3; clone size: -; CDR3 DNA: TGTGCCATCAGCGGGGGGGCTTATCTCTCCTACGAGCAGTACTTC; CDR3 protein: CAISGGAYLSYEQYF